This TCR beta chain was retrieved from a study of beta chain features in type 1 diabetes. Only a few counts were recorded for this clone. Sequenced material consisted of expressed TCRB transcripts (all of the isolated RNA was reverse transcribed). The method was immunoSEQ multiplex PCR; TCRdb's version includes in-frame clones alone and lacks a portion of them. The repertoire holds about 410,000 clones, with about 14% as singletons. This CDR3 region has 16 residues. In germline, CDR1 is ENHRY, CDR2 SYGVKD. Trimming cost V 4 bases and J 4 bases; bases outside gene matches: 10. This sequence originates from a young man in good health. V usage is TRBV10-3 and J usage is TRBJ1-2, with 9 bases lining up with TRBD1. Sample: naive CD4+ T cells from blood. The CDR3 region is CAISGVGTGKPYGYTF. DNA of the CDR3: TGTGCCATCAGTGGTGTCGGGACAGGGAAACCCTATGGCTACACCTTC.